This T cell receptor beta chain is drawn from a study of T cells expressing NK-cell markers. Germline-derived CDR1 and CDR2 are SGHAT and FQNNGV. The CDR3 has 17 residues. Whole-study findings and limits: It remained uncertain whether the expanded NKG2C+ T cell clones were specific for HCMV antigens.

In the case of this clonotype: Antigen unknown.

TCRdb re-called the 5' RACE reads and gives one entry per CDR3 protein, without DNA. This repertoire includes 250,000 to 300,000 distinct CDR3 sequences. The sample comprised blood T cells: a sorted CD56 or NKG2C T cell subset, CD4+ or CD8+ T cells, or bulk PBMC T cells (not recorded which). This rearrangement joins TRBV11-2 to TRBJ2-1; no DNA is available, so the TRBD1 call from TCRdb remains unchecked. This clonotype originated in a man between 18 and 29 years old in good health. The CDR3: CASSLVRSGGLPDEQFF. The full variable domain, rest sourced from reference TRBV11-2 and TRBJ2-1, is EAGVAQSPRYKIIEKRQSVAFWCNPISGHATLYWYQQILGQGPKLLIQFQNNGVVDDSQLPKDRFSAERLKGVDSTLKIQPAKLEDSAVYLCASSLVRSGGLPDEQFFGPGTRLTVL.